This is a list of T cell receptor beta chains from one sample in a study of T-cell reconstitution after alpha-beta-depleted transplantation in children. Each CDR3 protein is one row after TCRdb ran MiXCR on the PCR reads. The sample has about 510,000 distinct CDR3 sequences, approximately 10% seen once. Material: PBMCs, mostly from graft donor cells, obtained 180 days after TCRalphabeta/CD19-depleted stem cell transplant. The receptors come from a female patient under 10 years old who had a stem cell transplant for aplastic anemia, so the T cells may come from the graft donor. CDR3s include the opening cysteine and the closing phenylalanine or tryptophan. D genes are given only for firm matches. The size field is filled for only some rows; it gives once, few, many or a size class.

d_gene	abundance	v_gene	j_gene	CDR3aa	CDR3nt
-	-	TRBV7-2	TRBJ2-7	CASSLGAQAPYEQYF	TGTGCCAGCAGCTTAGGTGCTCAGGCCCCCTACGAGCAGTACTTC
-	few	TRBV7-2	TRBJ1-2	CASSPGPTNYGYTF	TGTGCCAGCAGCCCGGGACCGACGAACTATGGCTACACCTTC
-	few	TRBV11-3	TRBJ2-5	CASSLDPLTTYQETQYF	TGTGCCAGCAGCTTAGATCCGTTAACAACATATCAAGAGACCCAGTACTTC
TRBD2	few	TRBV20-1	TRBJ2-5	CSATRREDQETQYF	TGCAGTGCTACGAGGCGGGAGGATCAAGAGACCCAGTACTTC
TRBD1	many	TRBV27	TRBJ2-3	CASSPRQGVFTDTQYF	TGTGCCAGCAGTCCTCGACAGGGGGTGTTCACAGATACGCAGTATTTT
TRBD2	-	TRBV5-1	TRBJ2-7	CASSTVAGVEQYF	TGCGCCAGCAGCACGGTAGCGGGAGTCGAGCAGTACTTC
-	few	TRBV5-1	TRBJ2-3	CASSLLSGTTTDTQYF	TGCGCCAGCAGCCTATTATCCGGGACGACCACAGATACGCAGTATTTT
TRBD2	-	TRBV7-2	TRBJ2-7	CASSQREGSYEQYF	TGTGCCAGCAGCCAGCGGGAGGGCTCCTACGAGCAGTACTTC
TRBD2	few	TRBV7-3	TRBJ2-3	CASSDLAGGADTQYF	TGTGCCAGCAGTGACCTAGCGGGAGGTGCAGATACGCAGTATTTT
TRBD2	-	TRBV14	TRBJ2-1	CASSLASGRSFSYNEQFF	TGTGCCAGCAGCCTAGCTAGCGGGAGGTCGTTCTCCTACAATGAGCAGTTCTTC
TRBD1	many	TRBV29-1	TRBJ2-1	CSVDRDRDPTFSYNEQFF	TGCAGCGTCGACCGGGACAGGGATCCTACTTTCTCCTACAATGAGCAGTTCTTC
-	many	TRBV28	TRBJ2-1	CASRGGIREGYNEQFF	TGTGCCAGCAGGGGGGGAATTCGAGAGGGCTACAATGAGCAGTTCTTC
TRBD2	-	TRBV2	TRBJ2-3	CASSIAAGADTQYF	TGTGCCAGCAGTATCGCAGCGGGGGCAGATACGCAGTATTTT
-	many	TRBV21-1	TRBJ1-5	CASSKALVGDRGNQPQHF	TGTGCCAGCAGCAAAGCGCTAGTAGGGGACAGGGGAAATCAGCCCCAGCATTTT
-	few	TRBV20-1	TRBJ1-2	CSAAQGLVNYGYTF	TGCAGTGCGGCACAGGGATTGGTTAACTATGGCTACACCTTC
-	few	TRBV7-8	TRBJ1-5	CASSLVGLNQPQHF	TGTGCCAGCAGCTTAGTGGGGCTAAATCAGCCCCAGCATTTT
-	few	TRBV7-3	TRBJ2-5	CASSPQGGRGGETQYF	TGTGCCAGCAGCCCCCAAGGGGGCAGGGGAGGGGAGACCCAGTACTTC
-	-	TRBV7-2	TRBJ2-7	CASSSWTDLEYF	TGTGCCAGCAGCTCCTGGACAGACCTGGAGTACTTC
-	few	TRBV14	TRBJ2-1	CASTQAGAYNEQFF	TGTGCCAGCACCCAAGCGGGTGCCTACAATGAGCAGTTCTTC
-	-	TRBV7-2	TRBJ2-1	CASSLGYFYNEQFF	TGTGCCAGCAGCCTTGGCTACTTTTACAATGAGCAGTTCTTC
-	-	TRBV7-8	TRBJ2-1	CASSQPREIYNEQFF	TGTGCCAGCAGCCAACCGAGGGAAATTTACAATGAGCAGTTCTTC
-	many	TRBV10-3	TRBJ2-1	CAISESGYNEQFF	TGTGCCATCAGTGAGTCGGGATACAATGAGCAGTTCTTC
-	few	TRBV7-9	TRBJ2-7	CASSRLGKLSYEQYF	TGTGCCAGCAGTCGTTTGGGGAAACTATCCTACGAGCAGTACTTC
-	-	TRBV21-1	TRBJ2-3	CASSGKGAADSDTQYF	TGTGCCAGCAGCGGGAAGGGAGCCGCGGACTCAGATACGCAGTATTTT
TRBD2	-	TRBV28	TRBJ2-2	CASSSSGSSGELFF	TGTGCCAGCAGTAGTAGCGGGAGTTCCGGGGAGCTGTTTTTT
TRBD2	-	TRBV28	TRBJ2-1	CASSLRPGLAVRKGEQFF	TGTGCCAGCAGTCTCCGACCGGGACTAGCGGTCCGGAAGGGTGAGCAGTTCTTC
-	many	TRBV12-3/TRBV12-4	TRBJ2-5	CASSSPLALETQYF	TGTGCCAGCAGTTCCCCTCTAGCTCTGGAGACCCAGTACTTC
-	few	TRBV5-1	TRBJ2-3	CASCKNTDTQYF	TGCGCCAGCTGCAAGAACACAGATACGCAGTATTTT
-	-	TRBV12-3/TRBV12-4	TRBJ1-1	CASTLRTWQSAFF	TGTGCCAGCACCCTCAGGACATGGCAGTCTGCTTTCTTT
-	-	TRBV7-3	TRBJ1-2	CASSQPGAGIGDYGYTF	TGTGCCAGCAGCCAGCCCGGGGCAGGGATCGGGGACTATGGCTACACCTTC
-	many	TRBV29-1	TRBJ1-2	CSAVLNYGYTF	TGCAGCGCCGTACTAAACTATGGCTACACCTTC
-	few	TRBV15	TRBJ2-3	CATSRDYSSSTDTQYF	TGTGCCACCAGCAGAGACTACAGTTCTAGCACAGATACGCAGTATTTT
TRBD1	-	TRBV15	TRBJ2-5	CATSRDLRQGAIWETQYF	TGTGCCACCAGCAGAGATTTGAGACAGGGGGCGATTTGGGAGACCCAGTACTTC
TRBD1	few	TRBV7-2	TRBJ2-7	CASSFRTGPYEQYF	TGTGCCAGCAGCTTCCGGACAGGGCCCTACGAGCAGTACTTC
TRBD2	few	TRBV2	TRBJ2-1	CASRGLAGPYSEQFF	TGTGCCAGCAGGGGACTAGCGGGACCCTATAGTGAGCAGTTCTTC
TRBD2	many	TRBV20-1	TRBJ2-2	CSARGAREGLTGELFF	TGCAGTGCTAGAGGAGCGCGGGAGGGCCTCACCGGGGAGCTGTTTTTT
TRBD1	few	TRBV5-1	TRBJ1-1	CASSLGTGRNTEAFF	TGCGCCAGCAGCTTGGGGACAGGACGGAACACTGAAGCTTTCTTT
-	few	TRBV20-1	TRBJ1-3	CSAREWGRNTIYF	TGCAGTGCTAGAGAATGGGGTCGGAACACCATATATTTT
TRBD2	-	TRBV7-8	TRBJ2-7	CASSLVASGASYEQYF	TGTGCCAGCAGCTTAGTTGCTAGCGGGGCCTCCTACGAGCAGTACTTC
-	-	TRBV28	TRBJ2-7	CASSPPPESYLYEQYF	TGTGCCAGCAGTCCCCCGCCAGAATCCTACCTCTACGAGCAGTACTTC
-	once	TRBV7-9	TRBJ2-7	CASSSTGSRYEQYF	TGTGCCAGCAGCTCGACCGGGAGTAGATACGAGCAGTACTTC
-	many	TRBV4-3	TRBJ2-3	CASSHGVRVDTQYF	TGCGCCAGCAGCCACGGAGTTAGGGTGGATACGCAGTATTTT
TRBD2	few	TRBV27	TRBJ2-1	CASSPPLAGGNEQFF	TGTGCCAGCAGTCCCCCACTAGCGGGGGGCAATGAGCAGTTCTTC
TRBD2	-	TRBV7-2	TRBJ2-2	CASSLARLAGVVGELFF	TGTGCCAGCAGCTTAGCAAGACTAGCGGGAGTGGTCGGGGAGCTGTTTTTT
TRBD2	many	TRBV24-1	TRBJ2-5	CATSDKRTSGTETQYF	TGTGCCACCAGTGATAAGAGGACTAGCGGGACGGAGACCCAGTACTTC
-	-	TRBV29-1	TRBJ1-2	CSVPRPSRGGYGYTF	TGCAGCGTCCCCCGGCCTAGTAGGGGGGGGTATGGCTACACCTTC
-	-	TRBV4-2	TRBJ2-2	CASSQESGWIGELFF	TGTGCCAGCAGCCAAGAATCAGGGTGGATCGGGGAGCTGTTTTTT
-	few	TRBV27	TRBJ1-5	CASSKQGDQPQHF	TGTGCCAGCAGTAAACAGGGCGATCAGCCCCAGCATTTT
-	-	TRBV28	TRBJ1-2	CASSRGGSGHLTYGYTF	TGTGCCAGCAGTCGGGGGGGCTCGGGACACCTTACCTATGGCTACACCTTC
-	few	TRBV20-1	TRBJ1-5	CSARGGQSNQPQHF	TGCAGTGCTAGAGGCGGCCAATCCAATCAGCCCCAGCATTTT
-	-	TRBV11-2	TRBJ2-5	CASSWGPEGAQYF	TGTGCCAGCAGCTGGGGCCCTGAGGGAGCCCAGTACTTC
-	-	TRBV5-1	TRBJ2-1	CASSLDIGVLEQFF	TGCGCCAGCAGCTTGGATATAGGAGTTCTTGAGCAGTTCTTC
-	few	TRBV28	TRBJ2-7	CASSLVAQSPHEQYF	TGTGCCAGCAGTTTAGTAGCACAGAGCCCCCACGAGCAGTACTTC
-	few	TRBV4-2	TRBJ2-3	CASSQDRGGGTDTQYF	TGTGCCAGCAGCCAAGATCGTGGAGGGGGCACAGATACGCAGTATTTT
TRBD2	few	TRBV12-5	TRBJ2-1	CASGRVGTSGKTPYNEQFF	TGTGCTAGTGGTCGAGTGGGGACTAGCGGGAAAACCCCCTACAATGAGCAGTTCTTC
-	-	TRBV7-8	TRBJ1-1	CASSSNYLGVNTEAFF	TGTGCCAGCAGCTCCAACTACCTTGGAGTGAACACTGAAGCTTTCTTT
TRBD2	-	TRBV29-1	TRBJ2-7	CSVEDLAGVSFSYEQYF	TGCAGCGTTGAAGACCTAGCGGGTGTTTCATTCTCCTACGAGCAGTACTTC
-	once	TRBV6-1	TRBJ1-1	CASKLFFPSEAFF	TGTGCCAGCAAACTGTTTTTCCCTTCCGAAGCTTTCTTT
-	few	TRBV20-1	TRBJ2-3	CSARGRGIGDTQYF	TGCAGTGCTAGGGGCAGGGGAATCGGAGATACGCAGTATTTT
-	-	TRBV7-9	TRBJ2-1	CASSLEEGGHNEQFF	TGTGCCAGCAGCTTAGAGGAGGGGGGCCACAATGAGCAGTTCTTC